The T cell receptor beta chain under discussion was sequenced for a study of blood T cell repertoires in COVID-19 (dated by TCRdb to about 2020). For context, the study as a whole: Samples from collaborators originated in the United States, Italy and Spain and spanned both the acute and convalescent phases of COVID-19. The material from the prospective study consisted of cDNA or gDNA derived from T cells, B-cell-depleted T cells, or PBMCs. The dataset comprised deeply sampled blood TCRbeta repertoires from subjects exposed to, actively infected with, or recovered from COVID-19. The repertoires were released in a freely available public database meant as a resource for research on the immune response to SARS-CoV-2. Samples were obtained from the ongoing ImmuneRACE study (first 160 participants) and from about 1,300 subjects provided by 6 global collaborators. Sample metadata almost always included a de-identified subject ID, COVID-19 status, age in years and sex. HLA class I and class II types, where available, came from metadata supplied by the sample provider rather than from assay-based typing. The paper as a whole reports these results and caveats: How much clinical and demographic metadata was included differed by source and by participant, and the metadata was provided uncurated.

In the germline V gene, CDR1 corresponds to WSHSY and CDR2 to SAAADI. At the junction V is shortened by 6 bases and J by 1 base, with 7 bases in between. The CDR3, from cysteine to phenylalanine, totals 12 residues. Only the CDR3 part of the read is kept: 36 bases, read in frame from the first base. Whole blood was collected in K2EDTA tubes by collaborating institutions according to the institutions' own protocols. For TCRbeta analysis, collaborators shipped samples as frozen whole blood, isolated PBMCs, or DNA extracted from either of those sample types. Notes on this clone: The clone's antigen remains unknown. Qualities for individual bases were not recorded, and no much larger clone is one base off. This CDR3 is also generated by other DNA sequences in the sample.

TCRbeta CDR3 regions were amplified from genomic DNA by means of the immunoSEQ Assay, a bias-controlled multiplex PCR. Per the authors' processing: Within the assay, amplification of reference gene primers was used to estimate how many nucleated cells each sample contained. To quantify the absolute abundance of each unique TCRbeta CDR3 rearrangement, sequence reads were collapsed and filtered. For each sample, productive Simpson clonality was calculated as the square root of Simpson's diversity index over productive rearrangements. Not all clones reach the TCRdb copy of this immuneACCESS table, which keeps in-frame sequences only. Checked studies attribute under half of the gap to unresolved V genes and leave the rest unexplained. That table is the source of V, J and clone size, and D and trimming were worked out from the DNA. The sample yields about 27,000 clones; 88% were counted once. The top ten constitute about 8.4% of the sample.

Sequencing input: peripheral blood. This clonotype was obtained from a woman in her forties or fifties with active COVID-19. The chain links TRBV10-2 with TRBJ2-7; the D gene is perhaps TRBD2, on 5 matching bases. The CDR3 in this case is CASSSGSYEQYF. The bases read TGCGCCAGCAGCAGCGGATCCTACGAGCAGTACTTC.